These 26 T cell receptor beta chains were sequenced from one sample in a study of T-cell reconstitution after alpha-beta-depleted transplantation in children. TCRbeta library preparation incorporated unique molecular identifiers. TCRdb processed the PCR reads anew with MiXCR; each CDR3 protein has one entry. The profile shows roughly 160,000 distinct CDR3 sequences, 11% of them singletons. The material sequenced was PBMCs, taken before TCRalphabeta/CD19-depleted stem cell transplant. The receptors stem from a boy aged 2 to 9 with acute myeloid leukemia, due to receive a stem cell transplant.

This clonotype was found many times. The chain combines TRBV6-2 or TRBV6-3 with TRBJ2-7; TRBD2 matches 14 bases. V lost 7 bases, J lost 0 bases, and 8 bases stayed unmatched. Germline assignment: CDR1 MNHEY and CDR2 SVGEGT. This CDR3 spans 17 amino acids. The CDR3 reads CASTLTSGRDPSYEQYF. CDR3 DNA sequence: TGTGCCAGCACCTTGACTAGCGGGAGGGATCCCTCCTACGAGCAGTACTTC.

To note about this clonotype: A much more abundant neighbour one base away suggests this may be a read error. The chain employs TRBV12-3 or TRBV12-4 and TRBJ1-4, with D unclear. V was cut by 3 bases and J by 4 bases, with 9 bases left in between. The CDR3 spans 14 residues. The CDR3 DNA reads TGTGCCAGCAGTTTCTCGAACCTTAATGAAAAACTGTTTTTT. The encoded protein is CASSFSNLNEKLFF.

This clonotype was seen ten or more times. The chain links TRBV11-2 to TRBJ1-6, with D possibly matching TRBD1 (6 bases). CDR1 is SGHAT, CDR2 FQNNGV, per germline. Deletions cut 5 bases from V and 7 bases from J, with 18 bases between. The CDR3 is 16 residues long. For the CDR3, the DNA is TGTGCCAGCAGCACCTCATTAGGGGGTTGGAATTCACCCCTCCACTTT. Its protein is CASSTSLGGWNSPLHF.

This clonotype was found many times. J is TRBJ2-7 and V is TRBV6-2 or TRBV6-3; 7 bases map to TRBD2. The CDR3 has 14 amino acids. From germline, CDR1 is MNHEY and CDR2 SVGEGT. The trim removed 4 bases at V and 3 bases at J, leaving 6 bases unmatched. The CDR3 DNA reads as TGTGCCAGCAGTTCGGCGGGAGCTATCTACGAGCAGTACTTC. Its translation: CASSSAGAIYEQYF.

This clonotype was detected many times. The chain employs TRBV5-1 and TRBJ1-1; no clear D. The CDR3 is 14 amino acids. Trimming shortened V by 0 bases and J by 1 base, and 7 bases separated the two germline ends. Germline-derived CDR1 and CDR2 are SGHRS and YFSETQ. The DNA for the CDR3 is TGCGCCAGCAGCTTGGTCCACCGGAACACTGAAGCTTTCTTT. The encoded protein is CASSLVHRNTEAFF.

This clonotype was observed many times. The gene calls are TRBV2 and TRBJ2-2, with 9 bases that match TRBD2. V lost 4 bases, J lost 7 bases, and 10 bases stayed unmatched. The CDR3 consists of 16 residues. Per germline, CDR1 SNHLY and CDR2 FYNNEI. CDR3 loop: CASSGTGTSRGGELFF. CDR3 nucleotides: TGTGCCAGCAGTGGAACTGGGACTAGCAGGGGCGGGGAGCTGTTTTTT. Full variable domain (outside the CDR3, taken from reference TRBV2 and TRBJ2-2): EPEVTQTPSHQVTQMGQEVILRCVPISNHLYFYWYRQILGQKVEFLVSFYNNEISEKSEIFDDQFSVERPDGSNFTLKIRSTKLEDSAMYFCASSGTGTSRGGELFFGEGSRLTVL.

This clonotype was observed many times. This chain links TRBV5-1 with TRBJ2-1; D is unclear. CDR3 length equals 15 residues. CDR1 and CDR2 (germline): SGHRS, YFSETQ. Deletions cut 4 bases from V and 2 bases from J, with 13 bases between. Here the CDR3 DNA reads TGCGCCAGCAGCCTCCTCCCGGAAACCTACAATGAGCAGTTCTTC. It yields the protein CASSLLPETYNEQFF.

This clonotype appeared many times. The chain joins TRBV5-1 to TRBJ1-1; D might be TRBD1 (6 bases). Germline CDR1 is SGHRS and CDR2 is YFSETQ. V was pared by 4 bases and J by 4 bases, with 20 bases between. The CDR3 runs 16 residues. The CDR3 reads CASSPARRGKSTEAFF. The CDR3 DNA sequence: TGCGCCAGCAGCCCGGCCCGCAGGGGAAAAAGCACTGAAGCTTTCTTT.

This clonotype was seen repeatedly, ten times or more. The chain is built from TRBV2 and TRBJ2-7; no firm D call. The CDR3 spans 12 residues. Looked up from germline, CDR1 is SNHLY and CDR2 is FYNNEI. V was shortened by 2 bases and J by 9 bases, with 11 bases between the two germline ends. The CDR3 DNA reads TGTGCCAGCAGTGAACATGGCCCTGCGCAGTACTTC. Protein sequence: CASSEHGPAQYF.

This clonotype was counted at least ten times. The chain has TRBV4-1 and TRBJ1-5, with no clear D. Trimming cost V 1 base and J 3 bases, with 7 bases left between them. CDR3 length: 14 amino acids. Germline assignment: CDR1 MGHRA and CDR2 YSYEKL. The CDR3 is CASSQVSHNQPQHF. The CDR3 DNA is TGCGCCAGCAGCCAAGTCAGCCACAATCAGCCCCAGCATTTT.

There are many counts of this clonotype. The chain is built from TRBV5-1 and TRBJ2-1; the D is unclear. V gave up 0 bases and J gave up 4 bases, with 14 bases separating them. The CDR3 totals 16 residues. Germline assignment: CDR1 SGHRS and CDR2 YFSETQ. The CDR3 spells CASSLETFVPYNEQFF. For the CDR3, the DNA is TGCGCCAGCAGCTTGGAGACTTTCGTCCCTTACAATGAGCAGTTCTTC.

This clonotype was seen many times. This chain joins TRBV28 and TRBJ2-1, with D possibly matching TRBD2 (5 bases). The germline CDR1 and CDR2 sequences are MDHEN and SYDVKM. The ends were cut back, 6 bases at V and 0 bases at J, with 9 bases in the middle. The CDR3 has 14 residues. CDR3 in amino acids: CASRGVSSYNEQFF. CDR3 DNA sequence: TGTGCCAGCAGGGGAGTCAGCTCCTACAATGAGCAGTTCTTC.

This clonotype was recorded at least ten times. This chain uses TRBV19 with TRBJ2-1; the match to TRBD2 covers 11 bases. V shed 5 bases, J shed 5 bases, and the junction held 5 bases outside the gene matches. There are 15 residues in the CDR3. Germline CDR1 and CDR2: LNHDA and SQIVND (reference sequence). Written as DNA, the CDR3 is TGTGCCAGTAGTGAGGTGGGACTAGCGGACAATGAGCAGTTCTTC. It is translated as CASSEVGLADNEQFF.

There are many counts of this clonotype. CDR3 nucleotide sequence: TGTGCCAGCAGCTTGGTAGCGGGGGCCCGAGAGACCCAGTACTTC. Encoded protein: CASSLVAGARETQYF. The V and J genes are TRBV7-2 and TRBJ2-5, with 9 bases matching TRBD2. The CDR3 sequence is 15 residues long. V gave up 3 bases and J gave up 4 bases; unmatched junction bases: 6. Germline CDR1 is SGHTA and CDR2 is FQGNSA. Complete variable domain (other parts from reference TRBV7-2 and TRBJ2-5): GAGVSQSPSNKVTEKGKDVELRCDPISGHTALYWYRQSLGQGLEFLIYFQGNSAPDKSGLPSDRFSAERTGGSVSTLTIQRTQQEDSAVYLCASSLVAGARETQYFGPGTRLLVL.

This clonotype was counted ten times or more. The chain joins TRBV11-2 to TRBJ2-1; perhaps TRBD1 as D (5 bases). The ends were cut back, 5 bases at V and 0 bases at J, with 17 bases in the middle. The CDR3 sequence is 17 residues long. The germline gives CDR1 SGHAT, CDR2 FQNNGV. In DNA, the CDR3 is TGTGCCAGCAGCCCAAGGGGTGGGCTAGGCTCCTACAATGAGCAGTTCTTC. Protein: CASSPRGGLGSYNEQFF.

This clonotype was counted at least ten times. The chain has TRBV12-3 or TRBV12-4 and TRBJ2-1; TRBD2 is a possible D gene (7 bases). This CDR3 comprises 13 residues. V was pared by 10 bases and J by 8 bases, with 18 bases between. The CDR3 DNA reads TGTGCCACCGAGGGAGGGGGGGCACATGAGCAGTTCTTC. This translates into CATEGGGAHEQFF.

As concerns this clonotype: Since a much larger clone is just one base distant, this may be a read error. The rearrangement joins TRBV25-1 to TRBJ2-2; TRBD2 is a possible D gene (5 bases). Germline V gene data show CDR1 as MGHDK and CDR2 as SYGVNS. The CDR3 runs to 14 residues. CDR3 amino acids: CASSEWGGTGVLFF. CDR3 DNA: TGTGCCAGCAGTGAATGGGGTGGAACCGGGGTGCTGTTTTTT.

This clonotype was counted ten times or more. The J gene is TRBJ1-1, the V gene TRBV7-6, with TRBD1 matching 8 bases. Trimming removed 5 bases from V and 1 base from J; junction bases left unmatched: 15. Germline V CDR1 and CDR2: SGHVS, FNYEAQ. The CDR3 is 18 amino acids. CDR3 loop: CASSRLPTDRASNTEAFF. Here the CDR3 DNA reads TGTGCCAGCAGCCGATTACCAACGGACAGGGCCTCGAACACTGAAGCTTTCTTT.

The table lists this clonotype with many counts. The V gene is TRBV5-1, the J gene TRBJ2-2, with D possibly TRBD2 on 5 matching bases. The V and J ends lost 4 bases and 5 bases respectively, with 15 bases between them. Germline V gene data show CDR1 as SGHRS and CDR2 as YFSETQ. CDR3 length: 15 amino acids. CDR3 coding DNA: TGCGCCAGCAGCGAGCTGGAGGTGGGGACCGGGGAGCTGTTTTTT. Protein sequence: CASSELEVGTGELFF.

The sample holds many counts of this clonotype. This sequence joins TRBV5-1 and TRBJ2-3, with 9 bases that match TRBD1. Germline CDR1 reads SGHRS; CDR2 reads YFSETQ. V shed 4 bases, J shed 1 base, and the junction held 7 bases outside the gene matches. This CDR3 spans 16 amino acids. CDR3 nucleotide sequence: TGCGCCAGCAGCCCCCTGGACAGGGGACGCACAGATACGCAGTATTTT. The encoded protein is CASSPLDRGRTDTQYF.

This clonotype was seen once. The chain has TRBV19 and TRBJ2-1; D gene unclear. The CDR3 spans 14 residues. Germline loops: CDR1 LNHDA, CDR2 SQIVND (reference sequence). V was pared by 3 bases and J by 9 bases, with 15 bases between. CDR3 in amino acids: CASSIRPWDPEQFF. CDR3 nucleotide sequence: TGTGCCAGTAGTATCCGCCCGTGGGATCCTGAGCAGTTCTTC.

The chain couples TRBV12-3 or TRBV12-4 to TRBJ1-3; 8 bases are a match to TRBD1. Unmatched junction bases numbered 5, after V lost 2 bases and J lost 2 bases. The CDR3 loop spans 16 amino acids. The CDR3 bases are TGTGCCAGCAGTTTATGGGGCAGGGGGCCTGGAAACACCATATATTTT. Its protein is CASSLWGRGPGNTIYF.

This clonotype came up many times. This chain connects TRBV12-3 or TRBV12-4 to TRBJ1-2, with D tentatively TRBD1 (5 bases). V was shortened by 6 bases and J by 8 bases, with 13 bases between the two germline ends. CDR3 length: 12 amino acids. This CDR3 is CASSPDSFGYTF. The CDR3 bases are TGTGCCAGCAGCCCTGACAGCTTCGGCTACACCTTC.

This clonotype has a count of ten or more. The chain links TRBV20-1 to TRBJ1-1; D is ambiguous. The V gene's germline CDR1 is DFQATT and CDR2 SNEGSKA (reference sequence). CDR3 size: 12 residues. The ends were cut back, 4 bases at V and 3 bases at J, with 9 bases in the middle. CDR3 DNA: TGCAGTGCTATATCGGCAGACACTGAAGCTTTCTTT. Translated, it gives CSAISADTEAFF.

The sample holds many counts of this clonotype. The V and J genes are TRBV5-1 and TRBJ1-1, with a tentative D call TRBD1 (5 bases). Trimming removed 1 base at V and 1 base at J, with 8 bases between. This CDR3 comprises 14 residues. Germline CDR1 reads SGHRS; CDR2 reads YFSETQ. Written as DNA, the CDR3 is TGCGCCAGCAGCTTGAATGGGGGGAACACTGAAGCTTTCTTT. Translation: CASSLNGGNTEAFF.

The table lists this clonotype with many counts. The chain is built from TRBV4-1 and TRBJ2-1; D perhaps matches TRBD2 (5 bases). The CDR3 has 14 residues. Per the germline V gene, CDR1 is MGHRA and CDR2 is YSYEKL. The V end lost 2 bases, the J end lost 6 bases, and 11 bases lay between the germline ends. The DNA for the CDR3 is TGCGCCAGCAGCCAAATAGGTGCGGGCAATGAGCAGTTCTTC. It specifies CASSQIGAGNEQFF.